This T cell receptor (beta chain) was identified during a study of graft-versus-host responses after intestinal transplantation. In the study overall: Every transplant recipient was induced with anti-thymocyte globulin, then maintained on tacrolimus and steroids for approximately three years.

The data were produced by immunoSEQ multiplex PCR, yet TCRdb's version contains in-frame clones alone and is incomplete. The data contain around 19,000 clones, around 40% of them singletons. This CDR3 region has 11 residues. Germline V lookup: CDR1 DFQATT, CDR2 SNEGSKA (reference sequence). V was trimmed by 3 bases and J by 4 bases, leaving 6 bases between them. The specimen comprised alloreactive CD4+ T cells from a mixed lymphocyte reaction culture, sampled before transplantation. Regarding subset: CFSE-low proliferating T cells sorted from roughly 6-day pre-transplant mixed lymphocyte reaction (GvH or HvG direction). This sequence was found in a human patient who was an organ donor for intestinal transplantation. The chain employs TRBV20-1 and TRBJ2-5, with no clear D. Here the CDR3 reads CSASEGETQYF. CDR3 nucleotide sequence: TGCAGTGCTAGTGAAGGAGAGACCCAGTACTTC.